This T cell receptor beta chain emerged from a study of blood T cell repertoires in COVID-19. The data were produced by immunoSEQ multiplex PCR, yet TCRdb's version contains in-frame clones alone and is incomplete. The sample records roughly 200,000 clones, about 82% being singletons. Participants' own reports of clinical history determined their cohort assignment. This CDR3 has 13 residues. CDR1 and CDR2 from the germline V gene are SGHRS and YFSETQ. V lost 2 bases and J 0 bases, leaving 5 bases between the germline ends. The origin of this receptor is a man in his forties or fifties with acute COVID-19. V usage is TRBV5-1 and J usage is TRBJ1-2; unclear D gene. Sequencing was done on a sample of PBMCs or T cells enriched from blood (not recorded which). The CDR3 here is CASSFGANYGYTF. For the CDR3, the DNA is TGCGCCAGCAGCTTTGGAGCTAACTATGGCTACACCTTC.